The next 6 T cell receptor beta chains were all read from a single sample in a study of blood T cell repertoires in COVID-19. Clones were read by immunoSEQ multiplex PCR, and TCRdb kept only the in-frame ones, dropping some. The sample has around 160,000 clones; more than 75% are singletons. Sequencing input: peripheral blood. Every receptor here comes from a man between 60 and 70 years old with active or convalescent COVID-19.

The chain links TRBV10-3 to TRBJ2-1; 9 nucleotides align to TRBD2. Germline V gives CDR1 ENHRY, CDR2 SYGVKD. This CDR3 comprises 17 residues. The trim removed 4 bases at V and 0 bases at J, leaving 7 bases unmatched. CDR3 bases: TGTGCCATCAGTGCTTTACTAGCGGGTGACTCCTACAATGAGCAGTTCTTC. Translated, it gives CAISALLAGDSYNEQFF.

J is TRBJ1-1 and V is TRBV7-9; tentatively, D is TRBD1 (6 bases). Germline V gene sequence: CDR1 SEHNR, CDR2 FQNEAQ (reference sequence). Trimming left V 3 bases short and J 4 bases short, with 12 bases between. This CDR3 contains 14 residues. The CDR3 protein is CASSLEGEGTEAFF. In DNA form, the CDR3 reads TGTGCCAGCAGCTTGGAGGGGGAGGGCACTGAAGCTTTCTTT.

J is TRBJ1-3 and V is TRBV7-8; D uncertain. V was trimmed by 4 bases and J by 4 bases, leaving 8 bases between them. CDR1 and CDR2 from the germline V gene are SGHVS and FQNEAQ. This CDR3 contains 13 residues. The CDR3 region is CASSSLSGNTIYF. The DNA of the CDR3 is TGTGCCAGCAGCTCCCTTTCCGGAAACACCATATATTTT.

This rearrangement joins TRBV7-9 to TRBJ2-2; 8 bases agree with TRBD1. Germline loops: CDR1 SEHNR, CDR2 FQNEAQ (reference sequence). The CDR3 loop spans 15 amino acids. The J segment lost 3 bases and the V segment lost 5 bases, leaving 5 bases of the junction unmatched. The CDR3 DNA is TGTGCCAGCAGCCCCCGACAGGGGTACACCGGGGAGCTGTTTTTT. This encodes CASSPRQGYTGELFF.

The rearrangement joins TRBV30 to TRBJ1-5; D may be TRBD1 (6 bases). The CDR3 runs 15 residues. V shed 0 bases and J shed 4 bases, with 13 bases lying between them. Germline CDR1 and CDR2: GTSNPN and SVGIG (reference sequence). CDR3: CAWSVGTRKNQPQHF. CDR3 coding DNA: TGTGCCTGGAGTGTTGGGACAAGAAAAAATCAGCCCCAGCATTTT.

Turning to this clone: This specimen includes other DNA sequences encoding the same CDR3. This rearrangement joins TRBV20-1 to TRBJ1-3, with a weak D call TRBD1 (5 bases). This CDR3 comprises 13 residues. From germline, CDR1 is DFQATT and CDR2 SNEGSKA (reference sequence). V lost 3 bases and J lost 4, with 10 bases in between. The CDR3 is CSASPGVGNTIYF. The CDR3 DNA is TGCAGTGCTAGTCCGGGGGTCGGAAACACCATATATTTT.